The 14 T cell receptor beta chains presented below share a single source sample, sequenced in a study of response to subunit inactivated influenza vaccine. TCRdb recomputed calls from the RT-PCR reads with MiXCR, one row per CDR3 protein. Of under 200,000 distinct CDR3 sequences in the sample, roughly a tenth are singletons; the top ten hold around 12%. This specimen consisted of non-naive T cells sorted from PBMCs, obtained roughly 48 days after vaccination. The receptors were sampled from a man aged 45 to 65 who received an inactivated influenza vaccine.

This clonotype showed up many times. This sequence joins TRBV20-1 and TRBJ1-6; D might be TRBD1 (6 bases). From germline, CDR1 is DFQATT and CDR2 SNEGSKA (reference sequence). The CDR3 extends over 13 amino acids. V was trimmed by 5 bases and J by 7 bases, leaving 12 bases between them. The CDR3 sequence is CSAEQGGNSPLHF. The CDR3 DNA is TGCAGTGCTGAACAGGGAGGAAATTCACCCCTCCACTTT.

This clonotype was counted once. The chain couples TRBV7-3 to TRBJ2-3; D is uncertain. Trimming pared 5 bases from V and 6 bases from J, leaving 12 bases between. This CDR3 has 13 residues. Germline lookup yields CDR1 SGHTA and CDR2 FQGTGA. The DNA for the CDR3 is TGTGCCAGCAGCCACCGGGCGGACGATACGCAGTATTTT. As protein: CASSHRADDTQYF.

This clonotype was observed many times. The gene calls are TRBV12-3 or TRBV12-4 and TRBJ1-2; D might be TRBD1 (5 bases). Trimming stripped 2 bases from V and 1 base from J, with 20 bases between. The CDR3 is 18 residues long. As DNA, the CDR3 is TGTGCCAGCAGTTTAATCTGGGGCTTGGACCGTGATAACTATGGCTACACCTTC. Translation: CASSLIWGLDRDNYGYTF.

V is TRBV20-1 and J is TRBJ2-7, with TRBD2 identical over 8 bases. The CDR3 has 15 residues. Losses at the gene ends were 3 bases for V and 2 bases for J; bases not matched to a gene: 9. The V gene's germline CDR1 is DFQATT and CDR2 SNEGSKA (reference sequence). The CDR3 region has the DNA TGCAGTGCTAGCGAGGCTAGCGGGTGCCCCTACGAGCAGTACTTC. Residues: CSASEASGCPYEQYF.

The chain employs TRBV27 and TRBJ2-3; 12 bases align to TRBD2. The CDR3 spans 18 residues. Unmatched junction bases numbered 10, after V lost 5 bases and J lost 1 base. Looked up from germline, CDR1 is MNHEY and CDR2 is SMNVEV (reference sequence). In nucleotides, the CDR3 is TGTGCCAGCAGTCCAGGACTAGCGGGGATGGGACGCACAGATACGCAGTATTTT. Translating gives CASSPGLAGMGRTDTQYF.

The chain is built from TRBV7-2 and TRBJ1-5; no firm D call. Germline V gives CDR1 SGHTA, CDR2 FQGNSA. Deletions cut 2 bases from V and 2 bases from J, with 10 bases between. The CDR3 runs to 15 residues. Here the CDR3 reads CASSLTGWGNQPQHF. For the CDR3, the DNA is TGTGCCAGCAGCTTAACGGGATGGGGCAATCAGCCCCAGCATTTT.

This clonotype was recorded at least ten times. This chain joins TRBV6-1 and TRBJ2-3; possibly TRBD1 or TRBD2 for D (5 bases each). V was trimmed by 7 bases and J by 4 bases, leaving 18 bases between them. The CDR3 consists of 15 residues. Germline V gives CDR1 MNHNS, CDR2 SASEGT. CDR3 bases: TGTGCCAGCATCAACGGACACCCCGGGGCAGATACGCAGTATTTT. Residues: CASINGHPGADTQYF.

The V call is TRBV10-3, the J call TRBJ2-7; a weak D match, TRBD1 (6 bases). This CDR3 spans 15 amino acids. V lost 3 bases and J lost 3, with 15 bases in between. Germline CDR1 is ENHRY and CDR2 is SYGVKD. CDR3 nucleotides: TGTGCCATCAGTGACCTCCAGGGGATCCTCTACGAGCAGTACTTC. Translation gives CAISDLQGILYEQYF.

This chain links TRBV5-7 with TRBJ2-5; D ambiguous. TRBV5-7 is an ORF, with its function uncertain. The CDR3 length is 15 residues. Trimming took off 0 bases at V and 1 base at J, with 10 bases between the two ends. In nucleotides, the CDR3 is TGTGCCAGCAGCTTGGAGGGTAGGGTCCAAGAGACCCAGTACTTC. This gives the protein CASSLEGRVQETQYF.

The chain joins TRBV7-9 to TRBJ1-1; D unclear. The V end was cut by 1 base, the J end by 8 bases, with 11 bases between. This CDR3 spans 13 amino acids. CDR1 and CDR2 from the germline V gene are SEHNR and FQNEAQ (reference sequence). The DNA of the CDR3 is TGTGCCAGCAGCTTAGGTTCGCTCGCGGAAGCTTTCTTT. Translation: CASSLGSLAEAFF.

This clonotype was counted ten times or more. Here the CDR3 reads CASSLRGLGGDEQFF. The CDR3 DNA follows: TGTGCCAGCAGCTTAAGGGGCCTCGGGGGCGATGAGCAGTTCTTC. This chain links TRBV7-2 with TRBJ2-1; either TRBD1 or TRBD2 may supply D (6 bases each). V was shortened by 2 bases and J by 8 bases, with 16 bases between the two germline ends. This CDR3 contains 15 residues. Germline V gene lookup returns CDR1 SGHTA and CDR2 FQGNSA.

This clonotype was seen at least ten times. The chain joins TRBV20-1 to TRBJ2-1; D gene unclear. Germline CDR1 is DFQATT and CDR2 is SNEGSKA (reference sequence). V lost 5 bases and J lost 3, with 11 bases in between. The CDR3 loop spans 13 amino acids. CDR3 DNA sequence: TGCAGTGCTCCGGTGGCGGTCTACAATGAGCAGTTCTTC. Translating it yields CSAPVAVYNEQFF.

This clonotype was counted a few times. The chain couples TRBV29-1 to TRBJ2-7, with TRBD2 matching 13 bases. Germline V lookup: CDR1 SQVTM, CDR2 ANQGSEA. The CDR3 is 15 amino acids. Germline trimming cut 6 bases from V and 2 bases from J; bases unmatched to any gene: 7. The CDR3: CSVVGLAGVPYEQYF. CDR3 nucleotide sequence: TGCAGCGTGGTCGGACTAGCGGGAGTGCCCTACGAGCAGTACTTC.

This clonotype has a handful of counts. This rearrangement joins TRBV14 to TRBJ2-3, with 8 positions matching TRBD2. The CDR3 covers 14 residues. Germline V gene sequence: CDR1 SGHDN, CDR2 FVKESK. V was clipped by 1 base and J by 5 bases; unmatched bases: 2. CDR3 in amino acids: CASSQAGRVDTQYF. The CDR3 coding sequence is TGTGCCAGCAGCCAAGCCGGGAGGGTAGATACGCAGTATTTT.